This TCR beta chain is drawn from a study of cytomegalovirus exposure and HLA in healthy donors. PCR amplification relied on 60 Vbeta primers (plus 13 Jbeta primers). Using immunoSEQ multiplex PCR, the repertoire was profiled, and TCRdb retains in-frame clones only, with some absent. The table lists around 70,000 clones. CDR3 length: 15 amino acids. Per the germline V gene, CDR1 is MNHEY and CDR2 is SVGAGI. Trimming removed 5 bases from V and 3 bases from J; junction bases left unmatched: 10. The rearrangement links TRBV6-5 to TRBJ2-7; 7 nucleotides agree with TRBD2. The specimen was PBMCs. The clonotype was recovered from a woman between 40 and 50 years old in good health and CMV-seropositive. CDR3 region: CASSAGPGGYYEQYF. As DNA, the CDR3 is TGTGCCAGCAGTGCCGGTCCGGGAGGTTACTACGAGCAGTACTTC.